The 23 T cell receptor beta chains given below trace back to one sample, sequenced in a study of CXCR3-negative and CXCR3-positive naive CD8 T cells. Libraries were UMI-labeled 5' RACE TRB cDNA. TCRdb re-called the 5' RACE reads; one entry per CDR3 protein, DNA not given. This table lists several thousand distinct CDR3 sequences. The source material was naive CXCR3- CD8+ T cells from blood. The subset here: CD45RO-CCR7+CD27+CD95- naive CD8+ T cells lacking CXCR3 (TNR3-). Receptor source: a human donor in good health. Some clones in this sample may be carry-over from other donors' samples.

In terms of frequency, this clonotype is medium-sized. V is TRBV28 and J is TRBJ2-7; TCRdb proposes TRBD1, but this gene call is untestable without DNA. Germline V gene lookup returns CDR1 MDHEN and CDR2 SYDVKM. The CDR3 is made up of 12 amino acids. The CDR3 here is CASRDPAYEQYF.

This clonotype is identified as medium-sized (0.01 to 0.1%) from frequency. This chain uses TRBV5-1 with TRBJ2-7. The CDR3 totals 16 residues. The germline V gene encodes CDR1 SGHRS and CDR2 YFSETQ. The CDR3: CASSLTSGYKDYEQYF.

This clonotype is labeled medium-sized based on frequency. CDR3 in amino acids: CASSLGTGGFYEQYF. The gene calls are TRBV7-2 and TRBJ2-7; TCRdb's D call, TRBD1, is unchecked because there is no DNA. The CDR3 consists of 15 residues. Germline V gives CDR1 SGHTA, CDR2 FQGNSA.

The rearrangement links TRBV18 to TRBJ2-7; lacking DNA, the TRBD1 call made by TCRdb goes unchecked. Per the germline V gene, CDR1 is KGHSH and CDR2 is LQKENI. CDR3 length equals 15 residues. Here the CDR3 reads CASSPPTGQRYEQYF.

The chain couples TRBV25-1 to TRBJ2-5. Germline V gene lookup returns CDR1 MGHDK and CDR2 SYGVNS. The CDR3 covers 14 residues. The CDR3 spells CASNLGDEGETQYF.

In terms of frequency, this clonotype is medium-sized (0.01 to 0.1%). This rearrangement joins TRBV29-1 to TRBJ1-2. The CDR3 extends over 13 amino acids. Per the germline V gene, CDR1 is SQVTM and CDR2 is ANQGSEA. The CDR3: CSVKDGLNYGYTF.

This clonotype is labeled medium-sized based on frequency. The genes are TRBV29-1 and TRBJ2-7; TCRdb selects TRBD2, and the lack of DNA leaves this call unchecked. Germline CDR1 SQVTM, CDR2 ANQGSEA. The CDR3 is 15 amino acids. The CDR3: CSVEGERESSYEQYF.

The CDR3 spells CASLDRRPTGRPEQYF. V usage is TRBV2 and J usage is TRBJ2-7; TCRdb designates TRBD1, a call that cannot be tested without DNA. The CDR3 loop spans 16 amino acids. Germline CDR1 is SNHLY and CDR2 is FYNNEI.

The J gene is TRBJ1-4, the V gene TRBV15. Looked up from germline, CDR1 is LNHNV and CDR2 is YYDKDF (reference sequence). CDR3 length: 16 amino acids. CDR3 loop: CATSRGTGLGGEKLFF.

The genes are TRBV29-1 and TRBJ2-1; TCRdb's D call of TRBD2 is untestable without DNA. The length of the CDR3 is 15 residues. Germline V lookup: CDR1 SQVTM, CDR2 ANQGSEA. The CDR3 spells CSVEDLTSGEYEQFF.

This clonotype registers medium-sized by frequency. The chain combines TRBV23-1 with TRBJ2-1; TCRdb selects TRBD1, and the lack of DNA leaves this call unchecked. TRBV23-1 is identified as an open reading frame with a role that is uncertain. CDR3 length: 14 amino acids. The CDR3 sequence is CASSPRGRVVEQFF.

The rearrangement uses TRBV15 and TRBJ2-7; checking the TCRdb D call of TRBD1 is not possible without DNA. CDR3 size: 14 residues. Germline-derived CDR1 and CDR2 are LNHNV and YYDKDF (reference sequence). The CDR3: CATSREGQLYEQYF.

V usage is TRBV29-1 and J usage is TRBJ2-1. The germline CDR1 and CDR2 sequences are SQVTM and ANQGSEA. The CDR3 has 11 amino acids. This chain's CDR3 is CSVESYNEQFF.

Frequency places this clonotype as medium-sized. The rearrangement joins TRBV27 to TRBJ2-1; the D call of TRBD1 rests on TCRdb alone, since no DNA is present to check it. Germline V CDR1 and CDR2: MNHEY, SMNVEV (reference sequence). The length of the CDR3 is 16 residues. CDR3 residues: CASSMTGGSSYNEQFF.

This clonotype ranks as medium-sized in terms of frequency. This sequence joins TRBV29-1 and TRBJ1-5; the D call of TRBD1 rests on TCRdb alone, since no DNA is present to check it. Looked up from germline, CDR1 is SQVTM and CDR2 is ANQGSEA. The CDR3 totals 13 residues. CDR3 loop: CSALGGAGQPQHF.

Its frequency marks this clonotype as medium-sized. The chain carries TRBV28 and TRBJ1-2; the TCRdb call, TRBD1, lacks DNA for checking. The CDR3 spans 20 residues. In germline, CDR1 is MDHEN, CDR2 SYDVKM. The CDR3 reads CAGSSLMTGTGANFHYGYTF.

Considering frequency, this clonotype is medium-sized. CDR3 in amino acids: CSAREGVEQYF. V usage is TRBV20-1 and J usage is TRBJ2-7; absent DNA, TCRdb's TRBD1 call cannot be checked. This CDR3 is 11 amino acids long. Germline V gene data show CDR1 as DFQATT and CDR2 as SNEGSKA (reference sequence).

The chain has TRBV29-1 and TRBJ2-1. The CDR3 loop spans 12 amino acids. Germline CDR1 SQVTM, CDR2 ANQGSEA. Here the CDR3 reads CSVLLGVREQFF.

The rearrangement uses TRBV6-2 or TRBV6-3 and TRBJ2-7; without DNA, the TCRdb call of TRBD1 cannot be checked. The germline V gene encodes CDR1 MNHEY and CDR2 SVGEGT. The CDR3 is 14 amino acids. CDR3 residues: CASSAGTGGYEQYF.

The chain couples TRBV28 to TRBJ2-1. This CDR3 contains 16 residues. Germline V CDR1 and CDR2: MDHEN, SYDVKM. The CDR3 protein is CASSPNIRSSYNEQFF.

The chain combines TRBV12-3 or TRBV12-4 with TRBJ2-5; TCRdb names TRBD1, which stays unverified in the absence of DNA. The CDR3 length is 14 residues. This CDR3 is CASKGFGQQETQYF.

Measured by frequency, this clonotype is medium-sized (0.01 to 0.1%). The V and J genes are TRBV28 and TRBJ1-5; TCRdb's D call of TRBD1 is untestable without DNA. This CDR3 is 12 amino acids long. The germline V gene encodes CDR1 MDHEN and CDR2 SYDVKM. The CDR3: CACLGGRGPQHF.

The V gene is TRBV7-8, the J gene TRBJ2-7; TCRdb designates TRBD1, a call that cannot be tested without DNA. Germline CDR1 SGHVS, CDR2 FQNEAQ. The CDR3 has 15 residues. CDR3 sequence reads: CASSFPDRPSYEQYF.